The next 16 T cell receptor beta chains were all read from a single sample in a study of shared clonotypes between healthy human individuals (dated by TCRdb to the early 2020s). CD8 naive samples were obtained by positive selection for CCR7 among CD45RO-negative cells, yielding a CD45RA+CCR7+ population from which TemRA cells were excluded. The library was made by the immunoSEQ multiplex PCR assay. TCRdb limited this immuneACCESS table to in-frame rearrangements with V and J called. A share of clones is missing; checked studies link under half to unresolved V genes, and the rest is unexplained. In this sample the table shows about 2.1 million clones, around 95% of which occur a single time. The top ten hold more than 1.5% of the sample. The specimen was naive CD8+ T cells from PBMCs. Read against the paper, the sample's cell subset or site label means: CD45RA+CCR7+. The source of these receptors is a young man in good health. Some clones in this sample may be carry-over from other donors' samples.

The V call is TRBV9, the J call TRBJ2-6, with D possibly being TRBD2 (5 bases). The V and J ends lost 3 bases and 0 bases respectively, with 13 bases between them. CDR3 length equals 17 residues. Germline CDR1 SGDLS, CDR2 YYNGEE. CDR3 sequence (DNA): TGTGCCAGCAGCGCGACCCCACTAGTCTCTGGGGCCAACGTCCTGACTTTC. It codes for CASSATPLVSGANVLTF. The entire variable domain, with the rest obtained from reference TRBV9 and TRBJ2-6, is as follows: DSGVTQTPKHLITATGQRVTLRCSPRSGDLSVYWYQQSLDQGLQFLIQYYNGEERAKGNILERFSAQQFPDLHSELNLSSLELGDSALYFCASSATPLVSGANVLTFGAGSRLTVL.

The chain carries TRBV7-8 and TRBJ1-5; tentatively, D is TRBD1 (5 bases). Germline CDR1 and CDR2: SGHVS and FQNEAQ. There are 16 residues in the CDR3. V gave up 2 bases and J gave up 6 bases, with 17 bases separating them. CDR3 coding DNA: TGTGCCAGCAGCTTACGGTCCAGGGTAGGGGTTCAGCCCCAGCATTTT. Its translation is CASSLRSRVGVQPQHF.

The rearrangement uses TRBV5-6 and TRBJ2-2; D possibly corresponds to TRBD1 (6 bases). V was trimmed by 0 bases and J by 5 bases, leaving 17 bases between them. Germline V gives CDR1 SGHDT, CDR2 YYEEEE. The CDR3 runs 17 residues. CDR3 bases: TGTGCCAGCAGCTTGGAGGGGCCAGGGGTTCGAACCGGGGAGCTGTTTTTT. It is translated as CASSLEGPGVRTGELFF. Looking up the rest from reference TRBV5-6 and TRBJ2-2 gives the full variable domain: DAGVTQSPTHLIKTRGQQVTLRCSPKSGHDTVSWYQQALGQGPQFIFQYYEEEERQRGNFPDRFSGHQFPNYSSELNVNALLLGDSALYLCASSLEGPGVRTGELFFGEGSRLTVL.

A note on this clone: This CDR3 is also generated by other DNA sequences in the sample. The chain's CDR3 is CASSLLGTEAFF. The DNA for the CDR3 is TGTGCCAGCAGTTTATTGGGCACTGAAGCTTTCTTT. The chain has TRBV28 and TRBJ1-1; no firm D call. The V gene's germline CDR1 is MDHEN and CDR2 SYDVKM. The CDR3 has 12 residues. The V and J ends lost 1 base and 4 bases respectively, with 4 bases between them.

This rearrangement joins TRBV6-6 to TRBJ2-5; 9 bases agree with TRBD1. Germline trimming cut 4 bases from V and 7 bases from J; bases unmatched to any gene: 13. The germline V gene encodes CDR1 MNHNY and CDR2 SVGAGI (reference sequence). The CDR3 is 16 amino acids. The CDR3 DNA is TGTGCCAGCAGTTCCTCACCGGGACAGGGTCGGTCGACCCAGTACTTC. Translated: CASSSSPGQGRSTQYF.

The chain couples TRBV2 to TRBJ2-5; D is undetermined. CDR1 is SNHLY and CDR2 is FYNNEI in the germline V gene. The length of the CDR3 is 12 residues. The V end lost 3 bases, the J end lost 4 bases, and 6 bases lay between the germline ends. The DNA of the CDR3 is TGTGCCAGCAGTGACCCCACAGAGACCCAGTACTTC. Protein: CASSDPTETQYF.

Details on this clone: The sample holds other DNA sequences that translate to the same CDR3. This chain connects TRBV5-1 to TRBJ2-3; D is unresolved. Trimming removed 4 bases at V and 6 bases at J, with 6 bases between. CDR1 and CDR2 from the germline V gene are SGHRS and YFSETQ. The CDR3 spans 11 residues. The CDR3 DNA is TGCGCCAGCAGCCTGGGGGATACGCAGTATTTT. Encoded protein: CASSLGDTQYF.

About this clone: Distinct nucleotide sequences in the sample also encode this CDR3. This rearrangement joins TRBV28 to TRBJ2-7, with D hard to call. The CDR3 has 13 amino acids. The ends were cut back, 1 base at V and 3 bases at J, with 7 bases in the middle. The V gene's germline CDR1 is MDHEN and CDR2 SYDVKM. CDR3 DNA sequence: TGTGCCAGCAGTTTATATGGCAGCTACGAGCAGTACTTC. Protein: CASSLYGSYEQYF.

J is TRBJ2-5 and V is TRBV13, with 15 bases matching TRBD2. The CDR3 contains 16 residues. The trim removed 5 bases at V and 4 bases at J, leaving 5 bases unmatched. CDR1 PRHDT and CDR2 FYEKMQ come from the germline V gene (reference sequence). CDR3 DNA sequence: TGTGCCAGCAGCGCTGGACTAGCGGGAGGGCTAGAGACCCAGTACTTC. Residues: CASSAGLAGGLETQYF. The complete variable domain, with remaining parts taken from reference TRBV13 and TRBJ2-5, reads AAGVIQSPRHLIKEKRETATLKCYPIPRHDTVYWYQQGPGQDPQFLISFYEKMQSDKGSIPDRFSAQQFSDYHSELNMSSLELGDSALYFCASSAGLAGGLETQYFGPGTRLLVL.

This chain links TRBV11-1 with TRBJ2-7; TRBD1 matches 9 bases. With V trimmed by 1 base and J by 2 bases, 9 bases remained unmatched. CDR3 length equals 17 residues. From germline, CDR1 is SGHAT and CDR2 FQDESV (reference sequence). The DNA of the CDR3 is TGTGCCAGCAGCTTAGTACAAAGGGACAGGGTCCCCTACGAGCAGTACTTC. Its protein product is CASSLVQRDRVPYEQYF.

The chain has TRBV30 and TRBJ2-7; 14 positions agree with TRBD2. There are 16 residues in the CDR3. Germline values: CDR1 GTSNPN, CDR2 SVGIG (reference sequence). V shed 3 bases, J shed 2 bases, and the junction held 6 bases outside the gene matches. The CDR3, as DNA: TGTGCCTGGAGGGTCAGACTAGCGGGAGGGACCTACGAGCAGTACTTC. Its protein is CAWRVRLAGGTYEQYF.

The chain employs TRBV6-5 and TRBJ1-4, with unresolved D. The CDR3 runs to 15 residues. V gave up 0 bases and J gave up 1 base, with 6 bases separating them. The germline V gene encodes CDR1 MNHEY and CDR2 SVGAGI. This CDR3 is CASSYSHGTNEKLFF. The CDR3 DNA reads as TGTGCCAGCAGTTACTCGCACGGAACTAATGAAAAACTGTTTTTT.

The sample holds a few counts of this clone. CDR3 DNA sequence: TGTGCCAGTCGGTGGTTCACTGAAGCTTTCTTT. Translating it yields CASRWFTEAFF. The chain has TRBV28 and TRBJ1-1; D call uncertain. Per germline, CDR1 MDHEN and CDR2 SYDVKM. The CDR3 is 11 residues long. The V and J ends lost 9 bases and 4 bases respectively, with 9 bases between them. Variable domain in full (rest from reference TRBV28 and TRBJ1-1): DVKVTQSSRYLVKRTGEKVFLECVQDMDHENMFWYRQDPGLGLRLIYFSYDVKMKEKGDIPEGYSVSREKKERFSLILESASTNQTSMYLCASRWFTEAFFGQGTRLTVV.

This clone was picked up one time. The chain is built from TRBV19 and TRBJ2-5, with TRBD1 matching over 7 bases. The CDR3 is made up of 14 amino acids. The V segment lost 6 bases and the J segment 2 bases; nucleotides outside the gene matches: 6. Germline V gene data show CDR1 as LNHDA and CDR2 as SQIVND (reference sequence). In nucleotides, the CDR3 is TGTGCCAGTAGCCCAACAGGGGCGCAAGAGACCCAGTACTTC. It is translated as CASSPTGAQETQYF.

The rearrangement uses TRBV27 and TRBJ1-5, with 7 nucleotides matching TRBD1. CDR1 is MNHEY, CDR2 SMNVEV, per germline (reference sequence). This CDR3 comprises 14 residues. Trimming at V came to 6 bases and at J to 5 bases, leaving 7 bases not matched to a gene. The DNA for the CDR3 is TGTGCCAGCAGGCCTACAGGGGCGTATCAGCCCCAGCATTTT. Translation: CASRPTGAYQPQHF.

This chain joins TRBV5-4 and TRBJ2-1, with TRBD2 matching 8 bases. The trim removed 3 bases at V and 0 bases at J, leaving 8 bases unmatched. Germline V gives CDR1 SGHNT, CDR2 YYREEE (reference sequence). CDR3 length equals 17 residues. The CDR3 is CASSSWTSWVSYNEQFF. For the CDR3, the DNA is TGTGCCAGCAGCTCCTGGACTAGCTGGGTCTCCTACAATGAGCAGTTCTTC.